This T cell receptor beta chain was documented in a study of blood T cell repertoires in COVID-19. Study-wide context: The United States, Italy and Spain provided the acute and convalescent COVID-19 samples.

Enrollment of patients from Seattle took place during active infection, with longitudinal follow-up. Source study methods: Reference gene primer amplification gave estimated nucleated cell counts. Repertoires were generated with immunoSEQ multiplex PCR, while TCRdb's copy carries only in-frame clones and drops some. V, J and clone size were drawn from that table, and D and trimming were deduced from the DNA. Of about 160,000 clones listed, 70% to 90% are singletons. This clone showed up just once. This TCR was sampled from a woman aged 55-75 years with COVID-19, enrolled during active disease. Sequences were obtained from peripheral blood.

DNA for the CDR3: TGTGCCAGCAGTCGGAGGAGGAACTATGGCTACACCTTC. Translated, it gives CASSRRRNYGYTF. The chain links TRBV6-5 to TRBJ1-2, with D uncertain. This CDR3 has 13 residues. V shed 5 bases and J shed 2 bases, with 9 bases lying between them. Germline lookup yields CDR1 MNHEY and CDR2 SVGAGI.